This T cell receptor beta chain was captured by sequencing in a study of beta chain features in type 1 diabetes (dated by TCRdb to between 2018 and 2020). Looking at the study overall: Patients and healthy donors did not differ in mean age, gender distribution, total cell number or subset yield. A total of over 90,000,000 sorted cells were examined across all samples, and a strong correlation was observed between cell number per subset and RNA yield. In the study, recently diagnosed type 1 diabetes patients and matched healthy donors were compared on the TCRB repertoires of their sorted circulating CD4+ T cell subsets. Regulatory and stem cell-like memory subsets were isolated from only 8 patients and roughly 8 healthy donors, whereas naive and central memory subsets came from all 28 donors. General conclusions and limits of the study: In all four CD4+ subsets, TCRB CDR3 length was moderately but significantly shorter in type 1 diabetes patients. Because cDNA rather than genomic DNA was sequenced, highly expressing activated cells could have been over-represented, although no difference in activation and CD3 levels was found between groups. Because the HLA sub-analyses included only small numbers of individuals, any influence of HLA type on TCRB rearrangement was left unresolved. At VDJ recombination sites, patients with type 1 diabetes made fewer insertions and deleted more nucleotides, a pattern implying thymic rearrangement abnormalities. Shorter templates might be favored by PCR, yet because patient and control samples were amplified and corrected together, any such skew would affect both groups equally. Naive, central memory and regulatory TCRB repertoires appeared to be more alike among patients than among healthy donors.

The entire amount of isolated RNA was reverse transcribed using the High Capacity cDNA Reverse Transcription Kit, so the sequenced TCRB transcripts were expressed ones. Deep immunoSEQ sequencing was applied to naive, central memory and regulatory T cell samples, giving an average of roughly 3.6 million total reads per sample. Sorted cells were lysed in RLT buffer and RNA was extracted with DNase-treated RNeasy Micro or Mini kits, depending on cell number. Each cell subset was processed on its own to prevent cross-contamination, while patient and healthy donor samples were processed together. TCRB sequences were amplified from cDNA with the immunoSEQ multiplex PCR, producing 87-bp fragments spanning the CDR3 region. Sequencing of the amplicons was performed on the Illumina HiSeq platform. In the authors' own workflow: PCR bias was corrected computationally using synthetic template baselines, and reads within Hamming distance 2 were collapsed, with unmergeable singletons discarded. By aligning reads against IMGT, V, D and J genes, CDR3 length, and insertions or deletions at six rearrangement sites were assigned. Within each subset, clonotype counts were normalized to the number of sorted cells before true diversity and Gini coefficients were calculated with the tcR R package. The overlap coefficient, calculated on TCRB nucleotide sequences, was used to quantify repertoire sharing. Out-of-frame TCRB sequences from naive cells were analyzed as a proxy for the pre-selection repertoire. TCRdb obtained this table from immuneACCESS and retained in-frame rearrangements with V and J assigned. These tables miss some clones; where compared with another copy, unresolved V genes account for less than half of the shortfall, and the remainder is unexplained. The V and J calls and the clone size are those of that table, but D and trimming were determined from the DNA. Recorded for this sample are roughly 700,000 clones; 13% of them occurred a single time. The ten largest clonotypes hold 0.02% to 0.025% of the sample.

A single peripheral blood draw of 95 to 150 mL on average was collected from each donor into heparinised tubes. A BD FACSAria II was used to sort naive, central memory, regulatory and stem cell-like memory CD4+ T cells with a panel that included CD45RO, CCR7, CD25, CD127, CD95 and CD27. Purity was above 95% for every sorted population. PBMCs were isolated immediately by Lymphoprep density gradient centrifugation and stained directly without culture. To minimize batch effects, samples were stained and sorted in pairs, one healthy donor with one patient per experiment. As to this clone: This receptor's antigen is unknown. Base qualities are not recorded, but no much larger clone differs from it by a single base.

The germline V gene (reference sequence) yields SEHNR for CDR1 and FQNEAQ for CDR2. Cut back by 1 base and 6 bases, the V and J ends lie 9 bases apart. Spanning cysteine to phenylalanine, the CDR3 consists of 13 amino acids. This entry keeps only the CDR3 DNA: 39 bases, framed from base 1. The V and J segments used are TRBV7-9 and TRBJ2-5, with the D segment identity uncertain. The sample consisted of naive CD4+ T cells from blood. Taken with the paper, the label for cell subset or site translates to: true naive CD4+ T cells. This sequence was found in a man aged 18 to 30 with type 1 diabetes. The CDR3 sequence is CASSLGGIQTQYF. The DNA sequence follows: TGTGCCAGCAGCTTAGGCGGTATACAGACCCAGTACTTC. The CDR3 plus the reference TRBV7-9 and TRBJ2-5 genes for the other parts give the full variable domain: DTGVSQNPRHKITKRGQNVTFRCDPISEHNRLYWYRQTLGQGPEFLTYFQNEAQLEKSRLLSDRFSAERPKGSFSTLEIQRTEQGDSAMYLCASSLGGIQTQYFGPGTRLLVL.